These T cell receptor beta chains were read from a single sample in a study of cytomegalovirus exposure and HLA in healthy donors. The repertoire was sequenced with immunoSEQ multiplex PCR; TCRdb's copy has only in-frame clones and lacks some. Among around 99,000 clones listed, roughly 70% were seen once. Source material: PBMCs. All receptors come from a man in his forties or fifties in good health and CMV-seronegative. The conserved cysteine and the conserved F or W are not part of the CDR3 here. The order of the fields is J gene, V gene, CDR3 protein.

TRBJ1-6,TRBV4-3,ASTARRVGLGPSYNSPLH
TRBJ1-1,TRBV28,ASSLSAPEAF
TRBJ2-1,TRBV5-1,ASSWGQGASV
TRBJ2-5,TRBV5-1,ASSLGAAQETQY
TRBJ2-1,TRBV5-4,ASSPTRTSGEDEQF
TRBJ2-1,TRBV14,ASSQVPLTSGGYNEQF
.,TRBV2,ASSASYEQY
TRBJ1-6,TRBV7-3,ASSLEGRWGTLH
TRBJ2-3,TRBV6-1,ASSEVGDRGALGTDTQY
TRBJ1-2,TRBV6-5,ASSWFRGQTAGYT
TRBJ2-6,TRBV2,ASSEGLAGANVLT
TRBJ2-2,TRBV7-6,ASSLWEGTGELF
TRBJ2-3,TRBV15,ATSRSSGGLRTDTQY
TRBJ1-1,TRBV7-9,ASSRTANTEAF
TRBJ2-1,TRBV14,ASSHRLAGRGEQF
TRBJ2-7,TRBV5-1,ASSWTGEEQY
TRBJ1-5,TRBV27,ASSLGTGDQPQH
TRBJ1-1,TRBV7-9,ASSSRVAVMNTEAF
TRBJ2-3,TRBV28,ASSLGGRGYLDTQY
TRBJ1-6,TRBV2,ASKRGRSPSSPLH
TRBJ2-5,TRBV11-3,ASSLVGTGRETQY
TRBJ1-3,TRBV10-3,AISESQGYSGNTIY
TRBJ1-6,TRBV19,ASMEDRGYNSPLH
TRBJ1-1,TRBV7-2,ASSLGGLTEAF
TRBJ1-5,TRBV19,ASSVGAWVNQPQH
TRBJ2-1,TRBV13,ASTRGGGLAGGNEQF
TRBJ1-2,TRBV25-1,ASSLTNYGYT
TRBJ2-7,TRBV27,ASSVAGGLRAYEQY
TRBJ2-3,TRBV28,ASTAGGTDTQY
TRBJ1-6,TRBV18,ASSLDRSSYNSPLH
TRBJ1-6,TRBV5-6,ASSRGTGDSPLH